This T cell receptor (beta chain) was identified during a study of OX40 agonist ivuxolimab in advanced cancers. Context from the whole study: The costimulatory receptor OX40 (CD134) was targeted by ivuxolimab, a fully human IgG2 agonistic monoclonal antibody. Intravenous ivuxolimab was administered to patients every 2 weeks at six dose levels: 0.01, 0.1, 0.3, 1.5, 3 and 10 mg/kg. Among the 50 to 55 dose-escalation patients, around 20 had hepatocellular carcinoma, approximately 15 melanoma, 9 renal cell carcinoma and 9 head and neck cancer. In the dose-escalation cohort, approximately 83% of patients were male, and the mean age was around 60 years with a range of roughly 20 to 79. Patients were allowed to have had prior anti-PD-1, anti-PD-L1 or anti-CTLA-4 therapy, and 30% to 40% of the dose-escalation patients had previously received checkpoint inhibitors. Three dose-escalation patients achieved partial responses, one with hepatocellular carcinoma and two with cutaneous melanoma. The point of sequencing TCRbeta in the periphery was to test whether ivuxolimab changed TCR sequence diversity and drove clonal T-cell expansion. The paper reports the monotherapy dose-escalation portion (N of about 56 patients) of the phase I ivuxolimab trial. Findings and caveats that apply to the study as a whole: Antigen specificity was not determined for the clonally expanded peripheral T cells. Partial responders in the 0.1-3.0 mg/kg groups had among the lowest normalized peripheral clonal expansion, especially among CD8+ T cells. Low levels of normalized T-cell clonal expansion were also seen in some patients who did not respond. On average, CD8+ T cells showed more expanded clones than CD4+ T cells after ivuxolimab. At doses from 0.1 to 3.0 mg/kg, clonal expansion was seen in both CD4+ and CD8+ blood T cells between baseline and week 6.

On this clone: The clone's antigen remains unknown. No qualities accompany the bases; no much larger clone lies one base away.

The trial excluded patients who had a history of autoimmune disease or who were on systemic immunosuppression. Peripheral blood for TCR sequencing was drawn from every dose cohort at baseline, at cycle 4 day 1 and at cycle 7 day 1. The samples were taken from a phase I, first-in-human, multicenter, open-label dose-escalation trial of ivuxolimab. Adults with locally advanced or metastatic head and neck squamous cell, hepatocellular, melanoma or renal cell carcinoma were enrolled in the trial. CD4+ and CD8+ T cells were sorted separately from peripheral blood before TCR sequencing. Trimming takes 7 bases from V and 6 bases from J, and the germline ends sit 15 bases apart. The CDR3 spans 13 residues, from the cysteine through the phenylalanine. The kept DNA is CDR3 alone, 39 bases in frame from the first base. CDR1 SNHLY and CDR2 FYNNEI are derived from the germline V gene. For sequencing of the TCRbeta CDR3 region, genomic DNA was extracted from the sorted cells. The immunoSEQ Assay was used to sequence the TCRbeta CDR3 regions. Here the immuneACCESS table is served through TCRdb, limited to in-frame sequences with V and J called. Missing clones are a known gap in these copies; in checked studies unresolved V genes cover under half, and the rest lacks a known reason. Across this sample there are 71,000 or so clones, with approximately 90% seen only once. In total, the top ten clones hold around 2.3% of the sample.

The sample was CD4+ or CD8+ T cells sorted from blood, taken in a trial of the OX40 agonist ivuxolimab. The V and J genes are TRBV2 and TRBJ1-2; the D segment could be TRBD1, given 6 matching bases. This clonotype was sampled from an adult with an advanced solid tumor such as melanoma, head and neck, liver or kidney cancer. The DNA sequence reads TGTGCCAGCATGGCAGGGGTAATGGATGGCTACACCTTC. It specifies CASMAGVMDGYTF. The variable domain in full, with residues beyond the CDR3 obtained from the reference TRBV2 and TRBJ1-2 genes, is EPEVTQTPSHQVTQMGQEVILRCVPISNHLYFYWYRQILGQKVEFLVSFYNNEISEKSEIFDDQFSVERPDGSNFTLKIRSTKLEDSAMYFCASMAGVMDGYTFGSGTRLTVV.